A single sample is the source of the 8 T cell receptor beta chains below, sequenced in a study of cytomegalovirus exposure and HLA in healthy donors. The assay was immunoSEQ multiplex PCR, and TCRdb's table has in-frame clones only and misses some. The data contain about 150,000 clones, 70% to 90% of them singletons. The material sequenced was PBMCs. These receptors were taken from a woman under 30 in good health and CMV-seropositive.

V gene TRBV5-1 combines with J gene TRBJ1-2; D might be TRBD1 (6 bases). The CDR3 totals 15 residues. From germline, CDR1 is SGHRS and CDR2 YFSETQ. The V end was cut by 4 bases, the J end by 5 bases, with 18 bases between. The CDR3 loop reads CASSAYLGTSYGYTF. The DNA for the CDR3 is TGCGCCAGCAGCGCCTACTTAGGGACATCTTATGGCTACACCTTC.

The chain links TRBV7-8 to TRBJ2-7; 12 nucleotides agree with TRBD2. V dropped 0 bases and J dropped 7; count of bases not matched to a gene: 4. In germline, CDR1 is SGHVS, CDR2 FQNEAQ. CDR3 size: 15 residues. The CDR3 DNA follows: TGTGCCAGCAGCTTAGCACTAGCGGGAGGTGGGGAGCAGTACTTC. It is translated as CASSLALAGGGEQYF. Variable domain in full (rest from reference TRBV7-8 and TRBJ2-7): GAGVSQSPRYKVAKRGQDVALRCDPISGHVSLFWYQQALGQGPEFLTYFQNEAQLDKSGLPSDRFFAERPEGSVSTLKIQRTQQEDSAVYLCASSLALAGGGEQYFGPGTRLTVT.

The gene calls are TRBV4-3 and TRBJ2-3; 8 nucleotides match TRBD2. V lost 3 bases to trimming and J lost 5 bases; unmatched junction nucleotides: 7. The CDR3 has 15 residues. Germline assignment: CDR1 LGHNA and CDR2 YSLEER. The CDR3 coding sequence is TGCGCCAGCAGCCACCTACTAGCGGAGGGAGATACGCAGTATTTT. It is translated as CASSHLLAEGDTQYF.

The gene calls are TRBV20-1 and TRBJ2-5; no definite D call. V was cut by 3 bases and J by 5 bases, with 7 bases left in between. The germline V gene encodes CDR1 DFQATT and CDR2 SNEGSKA (reference sequence). The CDR3 covers 11 residues. The CDR3 reads CSARRLETQYF. CDR3 sequence (DNA): TGCAGTGCTAGGCGGTTGGAGACCCAGTACTTC.

The chain is built from TRBV27 and TRBJ2-1, with D tentatively TRBD2 (5 bases). CDR1 and CDR2 from the germline V gene are MNHEY and SMNVEV (reference sequence). This CDR3 is 15 amino acids long. V gave up 3 bases and J gave up 0 bases, with 9 bases separating them. CDR3 DNA: TGTGCCAGCAGTTTCCGGCGGGTCTCCTACAATGAGCAGTTCTTC. Its protein is CASSFRRVSYNEQFF.

The chain joins TRBV29-1 to TRBJ2-5; 10 bases agree with TRBD1. With V trimmed by 7 bases and J by 2 bases, 7 bases remained unmatched. The V gene's germline CDR1 is SQVTM and CDR2 ANQGSEA. CDR3 size: 14 residues. The chain's CDR3 is CSAGGQGSQETQYF. CDR3 nucleotide sequence: TGCAGCGCGGGGGGACAGGGGTCTCAAGAGACCCAGTACTTC. The full variable domain, with the rest looked up from reference TRBV29-1 and TRBJ2-5, is SAVISQKPSRDICQRGTSLTIQCQVDSQVTMMFWYRQQPGQSLTLIATANQGSEATYESGFVIDKFPISRPNLTFSTLTVSNMSPEDSSIYLCSAGGQGSQETQYFGPGTRLLVL.

The V call is TRBV5-1, the J call TRBJ2-3, with 7 positions matching TRBD2. The germline V gene has CDR1 SGHRS and CDR2 YFSETQ. With V trimmed by 5 bases and J by 3 bases, 6 bases remained unmatched. The length of the CDR3 is 14 residues. CDR3 amino acids: CASRREGRTDTQYF. The CDR3 coding sequence is TGCGCCAGCAGAAGGGAGGGGCGGACAGATACGCAGTATTTT.

CDR3 in amino acids: CASSVRPKQGASGYTF. For the CDR3, the DNA is TGTGCCAGCAGTGTACGCCCCAAACAGGGGGCGTCGGGCTACACCTTC. V usage is TRBV2 and J usage is TRBJ1-2, with TRBD1 matching 9 bases. The CDR3 has 16 amino acids. V lost 4 bases and J lost 8; bases outside the gene matches: 14. Germline CDR1 and CDR2: SNHLY and FYNNEI. Based on the CDR3 plus reference TRBV2 and TRBJ1-2, the full variable domain is EPEVTQTPSHQVTQMGQEVILRCVPISNHLYFYWYRQILGQKVEFLVSFYNNEISEKSEIFDDQFSVERPDGSNFTLKIRSTKLEDSAMYFCASSVRPKQGASGYTFGSGTRLTVV.